This T cell receptor (beta chain) was profiled in a study of technical replicates of blood from a handful of donors. This CDR3 region has 14 residues. The germline gives CDR1 PRHDT, CDR2 FYEKMQ (reference sequence). Trimming removed 1 base at V and 5 bases at J, with 12 bases between. Sequencing used immunoSEQ multiplex PCR; TCRdb keeps in-frame clones, though not all of them. The data contain some 62,000 clones, around 87% of them singletons. The chain links TRBV13 to TRBJ2-7, with TRBD1 as a possible D gene (5 bases). Specimen: PBMCs. The TCR originated in a human donor in good health. Some clones in this sample may be carry-over from other donors' samples. The CDR3 protein is CASSLEGVDHEQYF. CDR3 bases: TGTGCCAGCAGCTTAGAAGGGGTCGACCACGAGCAGTACTTC.